Shown below are 9 T cell receptor beta chains from a single sample sequenced in a study of post-analysis software for immune sequencing data. Points from the study as a whole: In patients, TRBV5-6, TRBV5-1 and TRBV20-1 belonged to five TRBV segments found more frequently than in controls.

These TCRs' antigens remain unknown. Unique molecular identifiers were present in the TCR beta cDNA libraries. One entry per CDR3 protein results from TCRdb running MiXCR on the PCR reads. The table shows about 460,000 distinct CDR3 sequences, with over 35% occurring only once. The sample was blood. The receptor set was obtained from a girl aged 5-17 years with multiple sclerosis.

The table lists this clonotype with a few counts. The chain uses TRBV4-2 and TRBJ2-3; 10 nucleotides match TRBD2. This CDR3 spans 15 amino acids. The V gene end was trimmed by 2 bases and the J gene end by 6 bases; junction bases not matched to a gene: 5. In germline, CDR1 is LGHNA, CDR2 YNFKEQ. CDR3 protein: CASSQQSGRVDTQYF. CDR3 in DNA: TGTGCCAGCAGCCAACAAAGCGGGAGGGTGGATACGCAGTATTTT.

The rearrangement links TRBV7-9 to TRBJ1-1; 7 nucleotides line up with TRBD1. The germline V gene has CDR1 SEHNR and CDR2 FQNEAQ (reference sequence). The length of the CDR3 is 12 residues. Unmatched junction bases numbered 3, after V lost 3 bases and J lost 8 bases. The CDR3 loop is CASSLGTVEAFF. CDR3 coding DNA: TGTGCCAGCAGCTTGGGGACAGTGGAAGCTTTCTTT.

The rearrangement joins TRBV28 to TRBJ2-4, with 11 bases fitting TRBD1. V was pared by 3 bases and J by 2 bases, with 6 bases of the junction left unmatched. Per germline, CDR1 MDHEN and CDR2 SYDVKM. The CDR3 contains 17 residues. This chain's CDR3 is CASSFPGTGGTKNIQYF. The CDR3 region has the DNA TGTGCCAGCAGTTTCCCTGGGACAGGGGGAACCAAAAACATTCAGTACTTC. Using reference TRBV28 and TRBJ2-4 for the parts outside the CDR3, the full variable domain is DVKVTQSSRYLVKRTGEKVFLECVQDMDHENMFWYRQDPGLGLRLIYFSYDVKMKEKGDIPEGYSVSREKKERFSLILESASTNQTSMYLCASSFPGTGGTKNIQYFGAGTRLSVL.

This chain connects TRBV12-3 or TRBV12-4 to TRBJ1-2; tentative D call: TRBD1 (5 bases). Trimming left V 3 bases short and J 2 bases short, with 19 bases between. The CDR3 contains 17 residues. The CDR3 sequence is CASSFGGQRILNYGYTF. DNA of the CDR3: TGTGCCAGCAGTTTCGGGGGTCAGCGAATACTAAACTATGGCTACACCTTC.

The J gene is TRBJ2-7, the V gene TRBV10-3; tentatively, D is TRBD1 or TRBD2 (6 bases each). V dropped 0 bases and J dropped 6 bases, with 12 bases sitting between them. The germline V gene encodes CDR1 ENHRY and CDR2 SYGVKD. This CDR3 region has 14 residues. The CDR3 coding sequence is TGTGCCATCAGTGAGTCGGTGGGGGGCTTCGAGCAGTACTTC. Amino acid sequence: CAISESVGGFEQYF.

This chain connects TRBV7-6 to TRBJ2-7; 8 positions agree with TRBD2. This CDR3 region has 17 residues. Germline CDR1 reads SGHVS; CDR2 reads FNYEAQ. Unmatched junction bases numbered 14, after V lost 5 bases and J lost 2 bases. The CDR3 DNA follows: TGTGCCAGCAGCCCTATCCCTCTAGCGGGTGGCCCCTACGAGCAGTACTTC. Protein: CASSPIPLAGGPYEQYF.

The V call is TRBV20-1, the J call TRBJ2-7, with 11 bases matching TRBD2. Trimming took 6 bases from V and 2 from J; bases not matched to a gene: 6. In germline, CDR1 is DFQATT, CDR2 SNEGSKA (reference sequence). The CDR3 covers 14 residues. CDR3 amino acids: CSARTSGPTYEQYF. CDR3 coding DNA: TGCAGTGCCAGGACTAGCGGGCCTACCTACGAGCAGTACTTC.

The CDR3 coding sequence is TGTGCCAGCAGCTTTCGACAGGGGGCGCATTACAATGAGCAGTTCTTC. Translated: CASSFRQGAHYNEQFF. This chain joins TRBV7-8 and TRBJ2-1, with 10 bases that match TRBD1. CDR1 SGHVS and CDR2 FQNEAQ come from the germline V gene. The V gene end was trimmed by 3 bases and the J gene end by 4 bases; junction bases not matched to a gene: 6. The CDR3 covers 16 residues.

This chain joins TRBV27 and TRBJ1-2, with D hard to call. V lost 3 bases to trimming and J lost 7 bases, with 9 bases between them. The CDR3 spans 12 residues. Germline CDR1 and CDR2: MNHEY and SMNVEV (reference sequence). CDR3 amino acids: CASSFGRGGYTF. In DNA, the CDR3 is TGTGCCAGCAGTTTCGGCAGAGGTGGCTACACCTTC.